This T cell receptor beta chain is from a study of blood T cell repertoires in COVID-19. Participant ages covered roughly 18 to 89 years across some 25 US areas. Participant-reported clinical history was the basis for cohort assignment. Recovered Cohort 3 donors showed two negative PCRs, clearance, or symptom resolution. TCRdb keeps only in-frame clones here, not all; method: immunoSEQ multiplex PCR. The sample carries roughly 300,000 clones, just over 85% recorded once. Germline values: CDR1 MNHEY, CDR2 SVGAGI. The V end was cut by 5 bases, the J end by 8 bases, with 18 bases between. The CDR3 runs 14 residues.

Source material: PBMCs or T cells enriched from blood (not recorded which). The gene calls are TRBV6-5 and TRBJ1-1, with a tentative D call TRBD1 (6 bases). The receptor comes from a man aged 25-45 years who had recovered from COVID-19. This chain's CDR3 is CASSPPGHFGEAFF. DNA of the CDR3: TGTGCCAGCAGTCCTCCGGGACACTTCGGGGAAGCTTTCTTT.